This TCR beta chain was identified during a study of OX40 agonist ivuxolimab in advanced cancers. Background on the study: An agonistic anti-OX40 (CD134) antibody, ivuxolimab, was used to treat the patients.

This clone was found a few times. Its target is not known. Profiled with immunoSEQ multiplex PCR; TCRdb holds only in-frame clones, not every one. The top ten clones hold roughly 0.8% of a sample with about 82,000 clones, about 91% of them seen once. Patients were excluded for autoimmune disease history or systemic immunosuppression. Regarding the study as a whole: What antigens the expanded peripheral T cells recognized was never established. Clonal expansion was seen in CD4+ and CD8+ blood T cells by week 6 at 0.1 to 3.0 mg/kg.

The receptor comes from an adult with an advanced solid tumor such as melanoma, head and neck, liver or kidney cancer. The sequencing used CD4+ or CD8+ T cells sorted from blood, collected in a trial of the OX40 agonist ivuxolimab.

CDR3 loop: CASSFDYLSYEQYF. The CDR3 coding sequence is TGTGCCAGCAGCTTCGACTATCTCTCCTACGAGCAGTACTTC. This chain uses TRBV7-2 with TRBJ2-7, with D possibly being TRBD2 (5 bases). Trimming left V 3 bases short and J 0 bases short, with 9 bases between. CDR3 size: 14 residues. The germline V gene has CDR1 SGHTA and CDR2 FQGNSA.